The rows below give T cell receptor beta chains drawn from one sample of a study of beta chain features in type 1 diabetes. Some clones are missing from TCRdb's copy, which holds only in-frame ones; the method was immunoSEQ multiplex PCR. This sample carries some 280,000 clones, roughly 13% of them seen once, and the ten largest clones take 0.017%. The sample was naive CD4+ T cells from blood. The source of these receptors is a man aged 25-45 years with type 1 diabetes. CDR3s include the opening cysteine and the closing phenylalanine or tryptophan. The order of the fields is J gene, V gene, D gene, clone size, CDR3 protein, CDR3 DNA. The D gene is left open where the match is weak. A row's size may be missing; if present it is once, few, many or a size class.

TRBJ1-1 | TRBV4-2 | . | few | CASSQEWGGAAAFF | TGTGCCAGCAGCCAAGAGTGGGGGGGCGCGGCAGCTTTCTTT
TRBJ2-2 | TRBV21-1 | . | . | CASSKSKIASTGELFF | TGTGCCAGCAGCAAATCAAAAATAGCCTCCACCGGGGAGCTGTTTTTT
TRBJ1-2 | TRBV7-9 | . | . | CASSLSGANYGYTF | TGTGCCAGCAGCTTATCAGGGGCCAACTATGGCTACACCTTC
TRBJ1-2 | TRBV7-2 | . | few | CASSPPTGYGYTF | TGTGCCAGCAGCCCGCCGACGGGCTATGGCTACACCTTC
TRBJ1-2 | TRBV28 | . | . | CASSYRGGYTF | TGTGCCAGCAGCTATAGAGGCGGCTACACCTTC
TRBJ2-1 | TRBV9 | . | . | CARLRGPGGEFF | TGTGCCAGACTCCGGGGACCCGGAGGGGAGTTCTTC
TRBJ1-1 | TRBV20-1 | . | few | CRQDRDTEAFF | TGCAGACAGGACAGAGACACTGAAGCTTTCTTT
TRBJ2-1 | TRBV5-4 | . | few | CASSSGLGGSSYNEQFF | TGTGCCAGCAGCTCTGGCCTAGGTGGGAGCTCCTACAATGAGCAGTTCTTC
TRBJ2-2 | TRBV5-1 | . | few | CASSVKTGNTGELFF | TGCGCCAGCAGCGTGAAGACAGGGAACACCGGGGAGCTGTTTTTT
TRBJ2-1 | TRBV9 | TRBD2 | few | CASSPSSGNYNEQFF | TGTGCCAGCAGCCCCTCTAGCGGGAACTACAATGAGCAGTTCTTC
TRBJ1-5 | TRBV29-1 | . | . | CSVGTGSNQPQHF | TGCAGCGTTGGTACAGGGAGCAATCAGCCCCAGCATTTT
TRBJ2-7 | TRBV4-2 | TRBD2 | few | CASSQASGNYEQYF | TGTGCCAGCAGCCAGGCTAGCGGGAACTACGAGCAGTACTTC
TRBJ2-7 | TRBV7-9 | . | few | CASSSRGAGAYEQYF | TGTGCCAGCAGCTCCCGAGGAGCGGGCGCTTACGAGCAGTACTTC
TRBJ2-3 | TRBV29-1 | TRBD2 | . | CSVVSGTSFVDTQYF | TGCAGCGTTGTCTCCGGGACTAGCTTCGTAGATACGCAGTATTTT
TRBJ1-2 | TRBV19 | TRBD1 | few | CASSIPRGRGHGYTF | TGTGCCAGTAGTATCCCCCGGGGCAGGGGGCATGGCTACACCTTC
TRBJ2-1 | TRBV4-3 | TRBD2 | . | CASSQVFQRGYNEQFF | TGCGCCAGCAGCCAAGTGTTCCAGCGGGGTTACAATGAGCAGTTCTTC
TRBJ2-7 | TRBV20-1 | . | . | CSARDKGDPYF | TGCAGTGCTAGAGATAAAGGGGATCCGTACTTC
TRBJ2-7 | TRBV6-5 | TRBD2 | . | CASSPRLAGAEQYF | TGTGCCAGCAGTCCGAGGCTAGCGGGAGCCGAGCAGTACTTC
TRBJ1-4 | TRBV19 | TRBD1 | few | CASMGQRNEKLFF | TGTGCCAGTATGGGACAGCGTAATGAAAAACTGTTTTTT
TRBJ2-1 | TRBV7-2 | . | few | CASSLITSSNEQFF | TGTGCCAGCAGCTTAATTACTAGCAGCAATGAGCAGTTCTTC